This T cell receptor beta chain was captured by sequencing in a study of regulatory T cells in long-lasting Graves disease (dated by TCRdb to about 2021). General notes on the study: Antithyroid drugs had been taken for less than 3 months by newly diagnosed Graves' disease patients. Persistent Graves' disease patients were compared with newly diagnosed Graves' disease patients by peripheral blood TCR sequencing and RNA sequencing. The study took place in China and was registered as a clinical trial. A total of approximately 35 samples underwent TCR sequencing: around 13 from persistent and roughly 20 from newly diagnosed Graves' disease patients. The research as a whole found: Sequencing and analysis were restricted to the TCR beta chain. Patients with persistent disease shared more public clonotypes (approximately 2,500) than newly diagnosed patients did (around 1,000). Persistent Graves' disease patients showed lower TCR Shannon entropy and fewer highly expanded clones than newly diagnosed patients, suggesting clonal expansion. Only peripheral blood was studied, because thyroid tissue, the primary lesion, was inaccessible. The authors acknowledged the small sample size as a limitation that may reduce accuracy. TRBV28, TRBJ1-2 and TRBJ2-5 were preferentially used in persistent disease, while TRBV20-1 and TRBJ2-1 were favored in newly diagnosed disease.

V is pared back by 6 bases and J by 4 bases, with 10 bases lying between the germline termini. CDR3 length: 13 amino acids, cysteine to phenylalanine. The entry retains the CDR3 DNA only, 39 bases that are in frame from base 1. This clonotype was observed many times. It has no known antigen specificity. Base qualities are not recorded, but no much larger clone differs from it by a single base. The time point label, as the study defines it: newly diagnosed GD, antithyroid drugs for less than 3 months. For both TCR sequencing and RNA sequencing, RNA was extracted from PBMCs using TRIzol. The diagnosis of Graves' disease followed American Thyroid Association guidelines. The patients came from an endocrinology department in Xi'an, China. Each patient gave about 8.1 milliliters of peripheral blood, collected in an EDTA anticoagulant tube. PBMCs were isolated by Ficoll Paque Plus density gradient separation without further T cell sorting. An Agilent 2100 Bioanalyzer and agarose gel were used to check RNA quality, while a NanoDrop 2000 measured RNA concentration.

Library preparation employed multiplex PCR. The sequencer listed for this sample is Illumina HiSeq 4000. To build TCR beta libraries, CDR3 regions were amplified by Arm-PCR using iRepertoire HTBI primers. Gel purification was performed on PCR products prior to sequencing. On the study's bioinformatics: Gene usage analysis of CDR3 amino acid clonotypes used the 62 TRBV and some 15 TRBJ segments found across samples. COPE and FqMerger were used to merge the filtered high-quality paired reads into contigs. Contigs were aligned with BLAST to IMGT TRBV, TRBD and TRBJ reference genes, and CDR3 was defined per IMGT. Clonotypes above 0.1% frequency were classified as highly expanded clones. Repertoire diversity was measured by Shannon entropy, and V-J evenness by the Gini coefficient. A clonotype found in more than one individual was treated as public. The raw public reads went through TCRdb reprocessing: fastp at Q25, MiXCR clone calling, in-frame beta chains kept. Entries that share a CDR3 protein sequence are merged under the most common genes and DNA. TCRdb, not the authors, supplied the V and J calls. Present in this sample are just over 600,000 distinct CDR3 sequences, around 15% of which were seen just once. Clones ranked in the top ten supply more than 15% of the sample.

These data also featured in a second study, about T cells in Graves' hyperthyroidism and ophthalmopathy. Taken from the second paper: Stable Graves' hyperthyroidism was defined as no progression to ophthalmopathy during 18 months of follow-up. The hyperthyroidism patients were between 18 and 65 years old and newly diagnosed, with a disease duration of less than 2 months. Patients with uncontrolled infections, other autoimmune diseases, pregnancy or lactation were excluded. Diagnoses relied on clinical symptoms, serum thyroxine and TRAb, thyroid ultrasound and orbital computed tomography. The TCR CDR3 was subjected to a first round of RT-PCR using the HTBI primer set and the Qiagen OneStep RT-PCR kit. Most expanded thyroid clonotypes (frequency above 0.001) were also detected in blood, a finding suggesting that blood repertoires may reflect thyroid immune responses. Ophthalmopathy was separated from stable hyperthyroidism by a 13 V-J signature model, with 87.88% sensitivity and approximately 81% specificity obtained in cross-validation and 80%/75% obtained in testing. In validation, progression to ophthalmopathy was predicted by the model with 70.59% sensitivity and roughly 76% specificity, a median of approximately 7.1 months before onset. To identify TCR V-J signatures that set the groups apart, the researchers used a discovery cohort of about a hundred patients, made up of under 50 with Graves' ophthalmopathy and some 56 with stable Graves' hyperthyroidism. Prospective prediction of ophthalmopathy was tested in an independent validation cohort consisting of 18 to 20 hyperthyroidism patients and over 15 patients who later progressed to ophthalmopathy. The 100 or so discovery patients were randomly split 7:3 into training and test sets. Thyroid tissue and blood T-cell repertoires from several Graves' hyperthyroidism patients were also compared in the study. Once sampling was done, hyperthyroidism patients were given methimazole at a starting dose of 30 mg daily, whereas ophthalmopathy patients were given high-dose intravenous methylprednisolone. Libraries were constructed in a second round of multiplex PCR, after which size selection and purification were performed. The libraries were sequenced on an Illumina HiSeq2000 using paired-end 100 bp reads. SOAPnuke was used to process the raw data, with reads discarded if the reads contained adapters or uncalled bases, had a mean Phred below 15, or lacked an exact constant-primer or identifier match. COPE v1.2.5 was used to merge the high-quality paired reads, and each unique nucleotide sequence was defined as a clonotype. MiTCR v1.1 was used to align the clonotypes against IMGT TRBV, TRBD and TRBJ reference segments. The analysis was restricted to V-J combinations with a frequency above 0.0001, which together covered 99% to 99.2% of the repertoires. A TCS score was defined as the ratio between F50 (clonal expansion) and ExV (chaos), using BLOSUM62-based TCRdist between CDR3 peptides within each V-J. Welch's t-statistics and random forest reduced approximately 520 V-J features to around 14, which were used in a naive Bayes classifier (R e1071). Sample size was not statistically predetermined, and investigators were not blinded to group allocation. The paper reports TCR Vbeta CDR3 sequencing of 130 to 150 peripheral blood samples: some 44 ophthalmopathy, approximately 74 hyperthyroidism and around 17 progressor patients.

This sample comprised peripheral blood mononuclear cells (PBMCs), obtained at new diagnosis, from a patient treated with antithyroid drugs. This chain is built from TRBV12-3 or TRBV12-4 and TRBJ2-1, with no reliable assignment of the D segment. The receptor was isolated from a woman aged 25 to 39 with Graves disease. Donor details come from another sample of the same person, matched by shared clones. The DNA reads TGTGCCAGCAGCGGTGACCGATACAATGAGCAGTTCTTC. It translates as CASSGDRYNEQFF.